A selection of T cell receptor beta chains follows, all from one sample in a study of low-dose radiotherapy and immunotherapy resistance in tumors. TCRdb ran MiXCR on the reads and lists one entry per CDR3 protein. Seen here are fewer than 95,000 distinct CDR3 sequences, more than 8% observed once, and the top ten hold approximately 0.98%. The sequencing used PBMCs, collected before treatment. All receptors derive from a male donor with prostate cancer. CDR3s include the opening cysteine and the closing phenylalanine or tryptophan.

j_call,v_call,cdr3_aa
TRBJ2-1,TRBV4-3,CASTPELAVYNEQFF
TRBJ2-2,TRBV6-5,CASSRKGLSNTGELFF
TRBJ2-7,TRBV20-1,CSARGLAGGRNEQYF
TRBJ2-1,TRBV20-1,CSARDTSGGYNEQFF
TRBJ2-3,TRBV7-2,CASSASGATDTQYF
TRBJ2-5,TRBV11-2,CASSLTHSRLGTQYF
TRBJ2-2,TRBV20-1,CSARVPGQNTGELFF
TRBJ1-5,TRBV30,CAWSTRDFNQPQHF
TRBJ1-1,TRBV12-3/TRBV12-4,CASSYTGDTEAFF
TRBJ2-7,TRBV5-5,CASSSAGAGAPGEQYF
TRBJ1-2,TRBV27,CASTLSGQGLHGYTF
TRBJ1-6,TRBV5-4,CASSHGQDPSPLHF
TRBJ2-2,TRBV7-7,CASSRDSANTGELFF
TRBJ2-3,TRBV7-2,CASSPLGGRSDTQYF
TRBJ2-3,TRBV20-1,CSARVASGSTDTQYF
TRBJ2-3,TRBV7-2,CASSYTTGADTQYF
TRBJ2-7,TRBV12-3/TRBV12-4,CASSVGVAGGSYEQYF
TRBJ2-7,TRBV18,CASSRGTGGSNEQYF
TRBJ2-1,TRBV5-1,CASSSLKGTGGRAGFDEQFF
TRBJ2-2,TRBV20-1,CSALGPSGTNTGELFF
TRBJ2-1,TRBV28,CASASSYNEQFF
TRBJ2-7,TRBV19,CASGTGTTRYYEQYF
TRBJ2-2,TRBV6-5,CASGNPTPGPGGAGELFF
TRBJ1-5,TRBV7-2,CASSLERAGAPLVHF
TRBJ2-5,TRBV2,CASSIGLASQETQYF
TRBJ1-1,TRBV5-1,CASSLGQGGYTEAFF
TRBJ1-1,TRBV12-3/TRBV12-4,CASSLGGGAYF
TRBJ2-2,TRBV4-3,CASSQLLGGQGGSNTGELFF
TRBJ2-2,TRBV19,CASSTSGTTGELFF
TRBJ1-2,TRBV20-1,CSARSDPSANYGYTF
TRBJ1-5,TRBV7-2,CASSAAGVGRSQPQHF
TRBJ2-1,TRBV20-1,CSARGLADYNEQFF
TRBJ2-5,TRBV10-3,CAITQGIGETQYF
TRBJ2-7,TRBV7-2,CASSYGQGEQYF
TRBJ2-3,TRBV20-1,CSADLLGGGLTDTQYF
TRBJ1-1,TRBV29-1,CSGGGFGEAFF
TRBJ1-1,TRBV12-3/TRBV12-4,CASSFAGNTEAFF